The 16 T cell receptor beta chains given below trace back to one sample, sequenced in a study of response to subunit inactivated influenza vaccine. A single record per CDR3 protein comes from TCRdb applying MiXCR to the RT-PCR reads. Of around 580,000 distinct CDR3 sequences detected, roughly 15% appear once; the ten largest clones hold around 10%. Sequencing was performed on PBMCs from blood, taken less than 13 days after vaccination. These receptors came from a man aged 45-65 years who received an inactivated influenza vaccine.

This clonotype was recorded a few times. The chain joins TRBV6-1 to TRBJ1-3; TRBD1 matches 8 bases. CDR3 length equals 16 residues. Germline V gene sequence: CDR1 MNHNS, CDR2 SASEGT. V was clipped by 6 bases and J by 4 bases; unmatched bases: 11. CDR3 residues: CASSDQIRTGGNTIYF. Here the CDR3 DNA reads TGTGCCAGCAGCGATCAAATTCGGACAGGGGGAAACACCATATATTTT.

The rearrangement joins TRBV5-1 to TRBJ2-1, with D perhaps assigned TRBD1 or TRBD2 (5 bases each). Trimming stripped 4 bases from V and 3 bases from J, with 14 bases between. In germline, CDR1 is SGHRS, CDR2 YFSETQ. This CDR3 is built from 15 residues. CDR3: CASSESGTDYNEQFF. As DNA, the CDR3 is TGCGCCAGCAGCGAATCCGGGACCGACTACAATGAGCAGTTCTTC.

The rearrangement joins TRBV4-3 to TRBJ2-7; no reliable D call. Germline assignment: CDR1 LGHNA and CDR2 YSLEER. This CDR3 spans 15 amino acids. V was cut by 1 base and J by 3 bases, with 13 bases left in between. DNA for the CDR3: TGCGCCAGCAGCCAAGTTTTATCCCCAGTCTACGAGCAGTACTTC. Translation: CASSQVLSPVYEQYF.

The rearrangement links TRBV6-5 to TRBJ1-2; TRBD1 is a possible D gene (5 bases). Germline CDR1 reads MNHEY; CDR2 reads SVGAGI. This CDR3 region has 12 residues. Trimming pared 6 bases from V and 7 bases from J, leaving 12 bases between. The DNA of the CDR3 is TGTGCCAGCAGCACGGGACGGGCTGGCTACACCTTC. It yields the protein CASSTGRAGYTF.

The genes are TRBV4-2 and TRBJ2-1; TRBD2 matches at 10 bases. The germline CDR1 and CDR2 sequences are LGHNA and YNFKEQ. With 0 bases clipped from V and 4 bases from J, the junction kept 6 bases outside the gene matches. The CDR3 length is 17 residues. CDR3 nucleotide sequence: TGTGCCAGCAGCCAAGAGGCTAGCGGGGGAAGTTACAATGAGCAGTTCTTC. Protein sequence: CASSQEASGGSYNEQFF.

The rearrangement joins TRBV6-2 or TRBV6-3 to TRBJ2-6; possible D gene TRBD1, 5 bases. The V gene lost 4 bases and the J gene lost 0 bases, with 19 bases spanning the gap. Germline V lookup: CDR1 MNHEY, CDR2 SVGEGT. The CDR3 is 19 amino acids. CDR3 DNA sequence: TGTGCCAGCAGTTTAGACCAGGGTTCCCGCTTCTCTGGGGCCAACGTCCTGACTTTC. Its protein is CASSLDQGSRFSGANVLTF.

This chain connects TRBV12-3 or TRBV12-4 to TRBJ2-2; 10 bases fit TRBD2. Trimming at V came to 6 bases and at J to 5 bases, leaving 6 bases not matched to a gene. The CDR3 has 15 residues. CDR3 DNA: TGTGCCAGCAGACCCGGGACTAGCGAAACCGGGGAGCTGTTTTTT. This translates into CASRPGTSETGELFF.

This clonotype was seen ten or more times. The chain recombines TRBV12-3 or TRBV12-4 with TRBJ1-2; possibly TRBD1 for D (6 bases). V shed 5 bases and J shed 5 bases, with 12 bases lying between them. This CDR3 spans 13 amino acids. For the CDR3, the DNA is TGTGCCAGCAGTCCCCGCGGACAGTATGGCTACACCTTC. This gives the protein CASSPRGQYGYTF.

This clonotype was seen a handful of times. The chain employs TRBV12-3 or TRBV12-4 and TRBJ2-2; a possible D gene is TRBD2 (6 bases). Deletions cut 8 bases from V and 5 bases from J, with 21 bases between. The CDR3 length is 16 residues. The DNA of the CDR3 is TGTGCCAGCGACCGCCGCGCATCCGGAGGGACCGGGGAGCTGTTTTTT. Protein product: CASDRRASGGTGELFF.

This clonotype has just a few counts. The CDR3: CASSLSPSTYGYTF. The CDR3 DNA reads TGTGCCAGCAGTTTATCCCCCTCCACCTATGGCTACACCTTC. V is TRBV28 and J is TRBJ1-2; D unclear. V was clipped by 1 base and J by 4 bases, with 10 bases between them. The CDR3 runs 14 residues. Germline V gene lookup returns CDR1 MDHEN and CDR2 SYDVKM.

This clonotype was detected many times. The chain is built from TRBV7-6 and TRBJ2-2; 8 nucleotides agree with TRBD2. This CDR3 contains 18 residues. Trimming at V came to 1 base and at J to 1 base, leaving 8 bases not matched to a gene. CDR1 and CDR2 from the germline V gene are SGHVS and FNYEAQ. For the CDR3, the DNA is TGTGCCAGCAGCTTAGAATCCGGGACTAGTAGGAACACCGGGGAGCTGTTTTTT. Encoded protein: CASSLESGTSRNTGELFF. The whole variable domain, remainder taken from reference TRBV7-6 and TRBJ2-2, is GAGVSQSPRYKVTKRGQDVALRCDPISGHVSLYWYRQALGQGPEFLTYFNYEAQQDKSGLPNDRFSAERPEGSISTLTIQRTEQRDSAMYRCASSLESGTSRNTGELFFGEGSRLTVL.

This chain connects TRBV20-1 to TRBJ2-3; 10 nucleotides match TRBD1. The CDR3 is made up of 14 amino acids. V was pared by 6 bases and J by 4 bases, with 7 bases of the junction left unmatched. Germline values: CDR1 DFQATT, CDR2 SNEGSKA (reference sequence). CDR3 nucleotides: TGCAGTGCCCCAGGGACAGGGGTGGCAGATACGCAGTATTTT. Translating it yields CSAPGTGVADTQYF.

V gene TRBV2 combines with J gene TRBJ2-2, with 10 bases matching TRBD2. V lost 5 bases to trimming and J lost 3 bases; unmatched junction nucleotides: 3. The CDR3 has 15 amino acids. Germline CDR1 reads SNHLY; CDR2 reads FYNNEI. In DNA, the CDR3 is TGTGCCAGCAGTTCCCTAGCGGGGGACACCGGGGAGCTGTTTTTT. This codes for CASSSLAGDTGELFF.

This clonotype appeared a few times. Here the CDR3 DNA reads TGCAGTGCTAGTAGGGACAGCCTCTATAATTCACCCCTCCACTTT. Residues: CSASRDSLYNSPLHF. The genes are TRBV20-1 and TRBJ1-6, with 7 bases matching TRBD1. The CDR3 loop spans 15 amino acids. The V and J ends lost 3 bases and 3 bases, in that order; junction bases with no gene match: 5. The germline V gene encodes CDR1 DFQATT and CDR2 SNEGSKA (reference sequence).

This clonotype was recorded a few times. This chain connects TRBV6-5 to TRBJ1-1; D gene ambiguous. V was pared by 4 bases and J by 5 bases, with 14 bases between. The CDR3 runs 14 residues. The germline CDR1 and CDR2 sequences are MNHEY and SVGAGI. Here the CDR3 reads CASSFVQSRTEAFF. CDR3 DNA sequence: TGTGCCAGCAGTTTTGTCCAGTCGAGGACTGAAGCTTTCTTT.

This clonotype was found a few times. This sequence joins TRBV7-3 and TRBJ2-3; D is undetermined. The CDR3 covers 14 residues. Germline V gene sequence: CDR1 SGHTA, CDR2 FQGTGA. V lost 2 bases to trimming and J lost 1 base, with 7 bases between them. CDR3 loop: CASSLDGGTDTQYF. As DNA, the CDR3 is TGTGCCAGCAGCTTAGACGGCGGCACAGATACGCAGTATTTT.